This TCR beta chain was identified in a study of shared clonotypes between healthy human individuals. The study's findings and limits: Generation probabilities were higher for clonotypes shared across all four sorted-subset donors than for unshared ones.

Deep level was the assay's run setting. TCRdb's copy holds only in-frame clones and misses some; the assay was immunoSEQ multiplex PCR. This sample has 2.3 million or so clones, with approximately 93% found just once. As concerns this clone: Its antigen remains unknown.

This sequence originates from a young man in good health. Some clones in this sample may be carry-over from other donors' samples. Sequenced material: naive CD4+ T cells from PBMCs. This sample's subset: CD45RA+ positively selected.

CDR3 sequence: CASRMGRTDSPLHF. The CDR3 DNA reads as TGTGCCAGCAGGATGGGACGGACCGATTCACCCCTCCACTTT. This chain joins TRBV25-1 and TRBJ1-6; a weak D match, TRBD1 (5 bases). Germline lookup yields CDR1 MGHDK and CDR2 SYGVNS. The CDR3 runs to 14 residues. V was cut by 6 bases and J by 8 bases, with 14 bases left in between.